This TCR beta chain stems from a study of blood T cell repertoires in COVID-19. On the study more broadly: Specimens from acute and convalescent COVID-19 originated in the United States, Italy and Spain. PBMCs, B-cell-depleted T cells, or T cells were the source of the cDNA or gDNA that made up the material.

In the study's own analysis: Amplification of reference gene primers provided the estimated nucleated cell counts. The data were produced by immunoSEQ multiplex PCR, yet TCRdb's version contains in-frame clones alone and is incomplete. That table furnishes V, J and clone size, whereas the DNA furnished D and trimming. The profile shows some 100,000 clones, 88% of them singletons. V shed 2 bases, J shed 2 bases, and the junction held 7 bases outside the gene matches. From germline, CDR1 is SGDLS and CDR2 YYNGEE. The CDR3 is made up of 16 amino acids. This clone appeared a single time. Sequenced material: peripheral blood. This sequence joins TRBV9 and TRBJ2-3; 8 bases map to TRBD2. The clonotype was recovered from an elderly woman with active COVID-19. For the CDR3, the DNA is TGTGCCAGCAGCGTTACTAGCGGCTCATCCACAGATACGCAGTATTTT. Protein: CASSVTSGSSTDTQYF.